These T cell receptor beta chains were read from a single sample in a study of T cell responses to AZD1222 COVID-19 vaccine. Method: immunoSEQ multiplex PCR; TCRdb's copy keeps in-frame clones and lacks some. The sample has around 120,000 clones, less than 90% seen once. Here the sequenced sample was peripheral blood, taken on day 0 of AZD1222 vaccination. Receptors originate from an adult in good health. The CDR3 runs from the conserved cysteine through the conserved F or W. Each record gives: J gene, V gene, CDR3 protein.

>TRBJ1-3|TRBV19
CASSSGSSGNTIYF
>TRBJ2-5|TRBV27
CASSPHGLAGVGQETQYF
>TRBJ1-5|TRBV27
CASSLAGRVNQPQHF
>TRBJ2-7|TRBV9
CASSPSGLPAHEQYF
>TRBJ2-1|TRBV4-2
CASSQVRNNEQFF
>TRBJ1-5|TRBV6-5
CASSRGGQPQHF
>TRBJ1-1|TRBV24-1
CATSDTNTGTEAFF
>TRBJ2-1|TRBV2
CASKLAGIYNEQFF
>TRBJ2-7|TRBV19
CATATGNSYEQYF
>TRBJ2-1|TRBV15
CATSTLASNYNEQFF
>TRBJ1-2|TRBV28
CASSLAGAPEVYGYTF
>TRBJ2-2|TRBV6-1
CASSEEAGGSTGELFF
>TRBJ1-1|TRBV27
CASSLGGGPGTEAFF
>TRBJ2-2|TRBV7-2
CASSSLGGAGGPHTGELFF
>TRBJ2-1|TRBV3-1/TRBV3-2
CASSQELVAGVFPSYNEQFF
>TRBJ2-7|TRBV7-8
CASSLAAGPSYEQYF
>TRBJ2-1|TRBV6-1
CASSERDEYNEQFF
>TRBJ1-2|TRBV27
CASSPHKGQGVLTNYGYTF
>TRBJ1-3|TRBV21-1
CASSKASTGDSSGNTIYF
>TRBJ2-1|TRBV19
CASSNRRGNEQFF
>TRBJ2-7|TRBV19
CASSAMSGSGYEQYF
>TRBJ2-1|TRBV7-3
CASSYGLGGEQFF
>TRBJ2-2|TRBV19
CASSIAPTSGELFF
>TRBJ2-2|TRBV7-5
CARSPANTGELFF
>TRBJ1-3|TRBV12-5
CASGLPTETSGNTIYF
>TRBJ1-2|TRBV24-1
CATSDSVQDYDYTF
>TRBJ1-5|TRBV20-1
CSASSGGDQPQHF
>TRBJ2-7|TRBV28
CASSLSQGRRNEQYF
>TRBJ2-1|TRBV6-4
CASSERTSGIAYNEQFF
>TRBJ1-5|TRBV2
CASRTLRGADNQPQHF
>TRBJ2-7|TRBV11-2
CASSLEQGLAREQYF
>TRBJ2-7|TRBV14
CASSQDRAVEYF
>TRBJ1-5|TRBV19
CASSLFGLTNQPQHF
>TRBJ2-7|TRBV11-3
CASSPGVAQGVYEQYF
>TRBJ2-1|TRBV7-3
CASSKLAGSSYNEQFF
>TRBJ1-6|TRBV7-9
CASSLQSGLGDSPLHF
>TRBJ1-2|TRBV6-5
CASSPANYGYTF
>TRBJ2-1|TRBV6-5
CASSWNREPNEQFF
>TRBJ2-4|TRBV7-2
CASSLAPTGWAHF
>TRBJ2-7|TRBV5-6
CASSPLQGYEQYF
>TRBJ1-2|TRBV3-1/TRBV3-2
CASSQGNRGVSGYTF
>TRBJ1-1|TRBV30
CAWSSGGWGEAFF
>TRBJ1-2|TRBV24-1
CATSDPGGRYTF
>TRBJ2-7|TRBV7-9
CASSLKIHNYEQYF
>TRBJ2-7|TRBV18
CASSPLAGSSYEQYF
>TRBJ2-7|TRBV7-8
CASSPGHRGRRDEQYF
>TRBJ2-3|TRBV7-6
CASSLQGSDTQYF
>TRBJ1-5|TRBV2
CASSEQGAGNQPQHF
>TRBJ2-5|TRBV4-2
CASSLAREGGETQYF
>TRBJ2-7|TRBV5-4
CASSLGATKEQYF
>TRBJ2-1|TRBV29-1
CSVEGDTYNEQFF